What follows is one TCR beta chain and its context. Every donor gave around 10 milliliters of peripheral blood. Per sample, a minimum of 6 million PBMCs were isolated. These data originate in a study of blood T cells in healthy people across ages. A second roughly 6 to 11 cycle PCR used barcoded and J-beta primers. TCRdb reanalysed the 5' RACE reads using MiXCR and keeps one entry per CDR3 protein. Of around 900,000 distinct CDR3 sequences in the sample, roughly 51% were seen once. This TCR was sampled from a woman aged 60-70 years in good health. The sample consisted of blood.

The CDR3 region has the DNA TGTGCCAGCAGTAAACTAGCGGGAGGGCCCCATGAGCAGTTCTTC. It encodes CASSKLAGGPHEQFF. V and J are TRBV12-3 or TRBV12-4 and TRBJ2-1; 13 bases align to TRBD2. V lost 5 bases and J lost 8; bases outside the gene matches: 6. This CDR3 comprises 15 residues.